This T cell receptor beta chain was documented in a study of shared clonotypes between healthy human individuals. Whole-study results and caveats: Naive subsets typically showed greater estimated richness than memory subsets. About 5% of naive CD4 clonotypes were shared across four donors.

CD8 cells regarded as naive lacked CD45RO, were positively chosen for CCR7, and omitted terminally differentiated effector memory CD45RA+ cells. Assay used: immunoSEQ multiplex PCR; TCRdb lists only in-frame clones, some missing. The sample lists around 1,900,000 clones, 90% to 95% seen once, with about 1.7% in the top ten. As for this clone: The antigen is unknown.

The CDR3 consists of 17 residues. Trimming took 2 bases from V and 2 from J; bases not matched to a gene: 7. Germline V lookup: CDR1 KGHSY, CDR2 FQNENV. This clonotype originated in a man aged 18 to 35 in good health. Some clones in this sample may be carry-over from other donors' samples. Sample: naive CD8+ T cells from PBMCs. The rearrangement uses TRBV16 and TRBJ2-2; 8 bases align to TRBD2. CDR3 amino acids: CASSQASGSANTGELFF. The CDR3 coding sequence is TGTGCCAGCAGCCAAGCGAGCGGGAGCGCTAACACCGGGGAGCTGTTTTTT.